This TCR beta chain was sequenced in a study of cytomegalovirus exposure and HLA in healthy donors. This clone was seen just once. As yet, its antigen is unknown. Overall study results and limits: Immune exposure information available was restricted to CMV serostatus. Later examination showed HLA-associated TCR beta chains had greater clonal expansion than equally common others. Per published accounts, TCR beta sequences correctly predicted the HLA-A and HLA-B alleles of most subjects.

The CDR3 sequence is 15 residues long. Between the trimmed V and J ends, which lost 2 bases and 0 bases, there was a span of 5 bases. Germline V lookup: CDR1 MNHEY, CDR2 SMNVEV (reference sequence). Primers: 60 Vbeta forward and 13 Jbeta reverse. Here immunoSEQ multiplex PCR was the method, and the copy in TCRdb shows in-frame clones only, minus some. The data show about 130,000 clones, 80% seen once. Sequences were obtained from PBMCs. The TCR sequence derives from a man aged 30 to 45 in good health and CMV-seronegative. The V and J genes are TRBV27 and TRBJ2-6; D ambiguous. The CDR3 DNA sequence: TGTGCCAGCAGTTTACGAGGCTCTGGGGCCAACGTCCTGACTTTC. As protein: CASSLRGSGANVLTF.